The clone carrying this TCR beta chain came up many times. Its antigen is as yet unknown. During its preparation, the TCRbeta library received unique molecular identifiers. TCRdb re-analysed the PCR reads in MiXCR, keeping a single row per CDR3 protein. The table lists over 150,000 distinct CDR3 sequences, under 8.5% of them singletons. The data stem from a study of T-cell reconstitution after alpha-beta-depleted transplantation in children. Overall study findings and caveats: Expanded graft clones numbering several hundred reportedly gave rise to alpha-beta T cells about two months after transplant. T cells produced anew were the main source of T-cell counts and diversity one year after transplant.

Trimming took 4 bases from V and 3 from J, leaving 11 bases between them. Germline V gives CDR1 SGHRS, CDR2 YFSETQ. The CDR3 sequence is 14 residues long. Material: PBMCs, obtained before TCRalphabeta/CD19-depleted stem cell transplant. The chain uses TRBV5-1 and TRBJ2-1, with no clear D. The sequence was obtained from a boy between 2 and 10 years old with acute lymphoblastic leukemia, due to receive a stem cell transplant. Written as DNA, the CDR3 is TGCGCCAGCAGCGGGAATACGGTCTACAATGAGCAGTTCTTC. Amino acids: CASSGNTVYNEQFF.